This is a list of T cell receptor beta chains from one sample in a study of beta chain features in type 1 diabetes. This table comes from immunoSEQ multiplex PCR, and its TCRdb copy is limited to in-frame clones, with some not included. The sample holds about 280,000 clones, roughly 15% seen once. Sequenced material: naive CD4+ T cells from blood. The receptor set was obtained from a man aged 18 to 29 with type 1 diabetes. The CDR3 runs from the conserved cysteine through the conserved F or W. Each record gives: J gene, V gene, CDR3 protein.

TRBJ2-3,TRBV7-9,CASSFGAGATDTQYF
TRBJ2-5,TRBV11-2,CASSLVSSETQYF
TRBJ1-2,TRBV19,CASGAGQDRYGYTF
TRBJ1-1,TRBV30,CAWSVGQQKPFF
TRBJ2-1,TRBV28,CASGAGGPSYNEQFF
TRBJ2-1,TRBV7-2,CASSPTTSRRGVEQFF
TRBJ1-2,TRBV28,CASTSFGQGLEGYTF
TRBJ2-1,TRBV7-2,CASSLSIRLAGGSYNEQFF
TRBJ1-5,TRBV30,CAWSVRSNQPQHF
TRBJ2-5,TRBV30,CAWLVQGVTQYF
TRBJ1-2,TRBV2,CASRWTGSSGYTF
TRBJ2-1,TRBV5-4,CASSLAGASGYNEQFF
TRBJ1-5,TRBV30,CAWSVKTGGSNQPQHF
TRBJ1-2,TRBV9,CASSRQGFNYGYTF
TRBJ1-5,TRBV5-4,CASSPTGGNQPQHF
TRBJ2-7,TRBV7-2,CASSLALSYEQYF
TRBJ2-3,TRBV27,CASSPPAWTGGPDTQYF